Below, 25 T cell receptor beta chains from the same sample are listed, as sequenced in a study of blood T cell repertoires in COVID-19. The method was immunoSEQ multiplex PCR; TCRdb's version includes in-frame clones alone and lacks a portion of them. The top ten hold approximately 20% of the sample, which has 60,000 to 75,000 clones, approximately 85% seen once. The sequencing sample was made of peripheral blood. These receptors were collected from a human donor in a cohort sampled during active COVID-19.

Points on this clone: One end of the junction varies from germline; a read error may be responsible. The chain has TRBV5-5 and TRBJ1-4, with TRBD1 identical over 9 bases. CDR3 length: 12 amino acids. Germline V CDR1 and CDR2: SGHKS, YYEKEE (reference sequence). The CDR3 here is CRWDRVNEKLFF. The CDR3 DNA follows: TGCAGATGGGACAGGGTAAATGAAAAACTGTTTTTT. Drawing the rest from reference TRBV5-5 and TRBJ1-4, the complete variable domain is DAGVTQSPTHLIKTRGQQVTLRCSPISGHKSVSWYQQVLGQGPQFIFQYYEKEERGRGNFPDRFSARQFPNYSSELNVNALLLGDSALYLCRWDRVNEKLFFGSGTQLSVL.

The sample holds a few counts of this clone. The gene calls are TRBV6-5 and TRBJ1-1; D is uncertain. The V end lost 4 bases, the J end lost 0 bases, and 3 bases lay between the germline ends. The germline gives CDR1 MNHEY, CDR2 SVGAGI. The CDR3 runs to 12 residues. As DNA, the CDR3 is TGTGCCAGCAGTTTCGTGAACACTGAAGCTTTCTTT. Amino acids: CASSFVNTEAFF.

This clone was detected many times. This chain uses TRBV6-5 with TRBJ1-4; 8 bases align to TRBD1. V was pared by 0 bases and J by 6 bases, with 6 bases of the junction left unmatched. CDR3 size: 16 residues. Germline values: CDR1 MNHEY, CDR2 SVGAGI. CDR3 sequence: CASSYSPTGADEKLFF. The CDR3 DNA reads TGTGCCAGCAGTTACTCTCCGACAGGGGCGGATGAAAAACTGTTTTTT.

The DNA of the CDR3 is TGTGCCAGCAGTTACGGGACTAGTATGAGCGAGCAGTACTTC. Its protein is CASSYGTSMSEQYF. V usage is TRBV6-2 or TRBV6-3 and J usage is TRBJ2-7, with TRBD2 matching over 8 bases. CDR3 length equals 14 residues. The trim removed 2 bases at V and 6 bases at J, leaving 6 bases unmatched. The germline CDR1 and CDR2 sequences are MNHEY and SVGEGT.

This chain uses TRBV19 with TRBJ1-5; tentative D call: TRBD1 (6 bases). The CDR3 is 15 amino acids. Germline CDR1 reads LNHDA; CDR2 reads SQIVND (reference sequence). Trimming pared 4 bases from V and 3 bases from J, leaving 13 bases between. CDR3 sequence reads: CASSNQGITNQPQHF. In DNA, the CDR3 is TGTGCCAGTAGTAACCAGGGGATCACCAATCAGCCCCAGCATTTT.

This rearrangement joins TRBV6-5 to TRBJ2-2; D is possibly TRBD2 (5 bases). CDR1 is MNHEY and CDR2 is SVGAGI in the germline V gene. There are 15 residues in the CDR3. The V and J ends lost 7 bases and 0 bases respectively, with 12 bases between them. CDR3 in DNA: TGTGCCAGCACCGCCGCGGGCCCGAACACCGGGGAGCTGTTTTTT. The encoded protein is CASTAAGPNTGELFF.

This chain's CDR3 is CASSRGTGSYEQYF. The CDR3 DNA is TGTGCCAGCAGCCGCGGGACAGGTTCCTACGAGCAGTACTTC. This chain connects TRBV7-2 to TRBJ2-7; 8 nucleotides line up with TRBD1. Trimming cost V 5 bases and J 1 base; bases outside gene matches: 4. CDR3 length: 14 residues. The V gene's germline CDR1 is SGHTA and CDR2 FQGNSA.

This clone was observed once. The rearrangement links TRBV27 to TRBJ2-5, with D uncertain. This CDR3 is 12 amino acids long. Germline V CDR1 and CDR2: MNHEY, SMNVEV (reference sequence). V was shortened by 6 bases and J by 7 bases, with 12 bases between the two germline ends. The CDR3 sequence is CASSPNRGTQYF. CDR3 DNA: TGTGCCAGCAGCCCCAATAGAGGGACCCAGTACTTC.

Details on this clone: The same CDR3 arises from other DNA sequences in this sample as well. The chain combines TRBV9 with TRBJ2-7; a possible D gene is TRBD2 (7 bases). The CDR3 length is 15 residues. V was cut by 0 bases and J by 2 bases, with 12 bases left in between. Germline V gene sequence: CDR1 SGDLS, CDR2 YYNGEE. CDR3 in amino acids: CASSVGGGRTYEQYF. The CDR3 DNA reads as TGTGCCAGCAGCGTAGGGGGGGGGCGGACCTACGAGCAGTACTTC. Variable domain in full (rest from reference TRBV9 and TRBJ2-7): DSGVTQTPKHLITATGQRVTLRCSPRSGDLSVYWYQQSLDQGLQFLIQYYNGEERAKGNILERFSAQQFPDLHSELNLSSLELGDSALYFCASSVGGGRTYEQYFGPGTRLTVT.

V is TRBV6-5 and J is TRBJ2-3, with TRBD1 matching over 12 bases. The CDR3 consists of 14 residues. Germline V gene data show CDR1 as MNHEY and CDR2 as SVGAGI. V gave up 7 bases and J gave up 6 bases; unmatched junction bases: 5. CDR3 residues: CASITGQGADTQYF. The CDR3 coding sequence is TGTGCCAGCATTACGGGACAGGGGGCCGATACGCAGTATTTT.

The table lists this clone with a few counts. The chain joins TRBV24-1 to TRBJ1-5; 7 bases are shared with TRBD1. Germline CDR1 reads KGHDR; CDR2 reads SFDVKD. This CDR3 has 15 amino acids. J lost 6 bases, V lost 3 bases, and 7 bases had no gene match. DNA of the CDR3: TGTGCCACCAGTGATCGGGACAGCGAGGGTCAGCCCCAGCATTTT. The encoded protein is CATSDRDSEGQPQHF.

This clone appeared a few times. The chain couples TRBV7-9 to TRBJ2-3; no firm D call. The CDR3 has 12 residues. CDR1 SEHNR and CDR2 FQNEAQ come from the germline V gene (reference sequence). Deletions cut 5 bases from V and 0 bases from J, with 3 bases between. This chain's CDR3 is CASSPSTDTQYF. DNA of the CDR3: TGTGCCAGCAGCCCTAGCACAGATACGCAGTATTTT. Supplemented by reference TRBV7-9 and TRBJ2-3, the full variable domain reads DTGVSQNPRHKITKRGQNVTFRCDPISEHNRLYWYRQTLGQGPEFLTYFQNEAQLEKSRLLSDRFSAERPKGSFSTLEIQRTEQGDSAMYLCASSPSTDTQYFGPGTRLTVL.

V is TRBV11-2 and J is TRBJ2-7, with TRBD1 matching over 9 bases. The CDR3 totals 15 residues. Per the germline V gene, CDR1 is SGHAT and CDR2 is FQNNGV. After removal of 0 bases from V and 3 bases from J, the junction contained 3 bases not matched to a gene. CDR3 DNA: TGTGCCAGCAGCTTAGAAGTGACAGGGGGCTACGAGCAGTACTTC. Amino acids: CASSLEVTGGYEQYF.

This rearrangement joins TRBV2 to TRBJ2-3, with 12 nucleotides matching TRBD2. With V trimmed by 9 bases and J by 0 bases, 7 bases remained unmatched. The CDR3 extends over 16 amino acids. Germline-derived CDR1 and CDR2 are SNHLY and FYNNEI. CDR3 residues: CARLAGGQRSTDTQYF. The CDR3 nucleotides read TGTGCCAGACTAGCGGGGGGACAACGTAGCACAGATACGCAGTATTTT.

A word on this clone: This CDR3 is also generated by other DNA sequences in the sample. The genes are TRBV7-8 and TRBJ2-3; 10 bases fit TRBD2. Germline V gene sequence: CDR1 SGHVS, CDR2 FQNEAQ. V was clipped by 0 bases and J by 3 bases; unmatched bases: 3. This CDR3 has 16 amino acids. For the CDR3, the DNA is TGTGCCAGCAGCTTAGCTAGCGGGGGGACGACAGATACGCAGTATTTT. As protein: CASSLASGGTTDTQYF.

The chain has TRBV4-1 and TRBJ1-1; 7 nucleotides line up with TRBD1. Looked up from germline, CDR1 is MGHRA and CDR2 is YSYEKL. CDR3 length equals 15 residues. V lost 2 bases and J lost 2; bases outside the gene matches: 5. The CDR3 region is CASSQPRGRNTEAFF. The CDR3, as DNA: TGCGCCAGCAGCCAACCGAGGGGGCGAAACACTGAAGCTTTCTTT.

This clone has just one count. The chain carries TRBV7-2 and TRBJ1-2, with no clear D. CDR1 and CDR2 (germline): SGHTA, FQGNSA. The V and J ends lost 5 bases and 8 bases respectively, with 18 bases between them. The CDR3 runs to 14 residues. The CDR3: CASSTRDRAEGYTF. CDR3 coding DNA: TGTGCCAGCAGCACCCGGGATCGGGCGGAGGGCTACACCTTC.

The chain's CDR3 is CASRRRAGGDSYEQYF. The CDR3 nucleotides read TGTGCCAGTAGGCGCCGGGCGGGGGGGGACTCCTACGAGCAGTACTTC. The V call is TRBV19, the J call TRBJ2-7; 9 nucleotides agree with TRBD2. Unmatched junction bases numbered 9, after V lost 6 bases and J lost 0 bases. CDR1 is LNHDA and CDR2 is SQIVND in the germline V gene (reference sequence). The CDR3 runs 16 residues.

In its sample, this clone was seen once. This rearrangement joins TRBV4-3 to TRBJ1-1; 8 bases map to TRBD1. The trim removed 1 base at V and 5 bases at J, leaving 9 bases unmatched. Per germline, CDR1 LGHNA and CDR2 YSLEER. This CDR3 comprises 16 residues. This CDR3 reads CASSQGVRGLGTEAFF. The CDR3 DNA follows: TGCGCCAGCAGCCAAGGAGTCAGGGGGCTGGGGACTGAAGCTTTCTTT.

This chain joins TRBV7-9 and TRBJ1-6; 7 bases agree with TRBD1. This CDR3 has 15 amino acids. The V and J ends lost 6 bases and 7 bases, in that order; junction bases with no gene match: 9. Germline V gene lookup returns CDR1 SEHNR and CDR2 FQNEAQ (reference sequence). The CDR3 coding sequence is TGTGCCAGCAGTGCCGTCAGGGGGGAAAATTCACCCCTCCACTTT. It encodes CASSAVRGENSPLHF.

The V gene is TRBV14, the J gene TRBJ2-3; 12 bases agree with TRBD1. Germline-derived CDR1 and CDR2 are SGHDN and FVKESK. The ends lost 5 bases at V and 3 bases at J; junction bases unmatched: 3. This CDR3 region has 15 residues. CDR3 sequence (DNA): TGTGCCAGCAGCTGGGACAGGGGGCCGACAGATACGCAGTATTTT. Translation gives CASSWDRGPTDTQYF.

The chain carries TRBV12-3 or TRBV12-4 and TRBJ1-2; 10 bases match TRBD1. After removal of 10 bases from V and 10 bases from J, the junction contained 9 bases not matched to a gene. The CDR3 totals 12 residues. This CDR3 reads CATGQGVSDYTF. The CDR3 DNA reads TGTGCCACCGGACAGGGGGTTTCGGACTACACCTTC.

The rearrangement links TRBV10-1 to TRBJ2-5; 8 nucleotides agree with TRBD1. V shed 9 bases, J shed 1 base, and the junction held 7 bases outside the gene matches. CDR3 length equals 14 residues. Germline CDR1 WNHNN, CDR2 SYGVQD (reference sequence). In DNA, the CDR3 is TGCGCCAGTGGACAGGGCGGCCTCCAAGAGACCCAGTACTTC. Its protein is CASGQGGLQETQYF.

The chain recombines TRBV6-6 with TRBJ2-1; 10 bases line up with TRBD2. Germline trimming cut 5 bases from V and 4 bases from J; bases unmatched to any gene: 2. Germline V CDR1 and CDR2: MNHNY, SVGAGI (reference sequence). The CDR3 runs 14 residues. CDR3 coding DNA: TGTGCCAGCAGTCCGGGACTAGCGTACAATGAGCAGTTCTTC. Protein sequence: CASSPGLAYNEQFF.

This chain uses TRBV20-1 with TRBJ2-5; 11 bases agree with TRBD1. The germline V gene encodes CDR1 DFQATT and CDR2 SNEGSKA (reference sequence). Trimming at V came to 3 bases and at J to 5 bases, leaving 8 bases not matched to a gene. The CDR3 runs to 15 residues. The CDR3 spells CSASQGTGGSETQYF. In DNA form, the CDR3 reads TGCAGTGCTAGTCAAGGGACAGGGGGATCTGAGACCCAGTACTTC.